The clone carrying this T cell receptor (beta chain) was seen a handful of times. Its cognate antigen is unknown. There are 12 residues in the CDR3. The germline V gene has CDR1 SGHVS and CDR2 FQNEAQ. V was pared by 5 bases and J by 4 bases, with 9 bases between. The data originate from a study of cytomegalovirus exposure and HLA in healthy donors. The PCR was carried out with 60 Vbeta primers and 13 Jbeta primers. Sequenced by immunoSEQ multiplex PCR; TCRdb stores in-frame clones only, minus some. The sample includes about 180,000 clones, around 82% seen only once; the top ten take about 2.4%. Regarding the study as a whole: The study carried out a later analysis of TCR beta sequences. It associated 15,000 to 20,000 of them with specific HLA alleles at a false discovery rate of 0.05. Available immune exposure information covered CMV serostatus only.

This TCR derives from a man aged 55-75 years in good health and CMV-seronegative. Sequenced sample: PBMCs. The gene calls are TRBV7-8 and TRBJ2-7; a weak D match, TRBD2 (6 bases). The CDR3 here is CASSTGTYEQYF. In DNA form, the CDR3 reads TGTGCCAGCAGCACGGGGACTTACGAGCAGTACTTC.